This passage covers 7 T cell receptor beta chains from one sample sequenced in a study of technical replicates of blood from a few donors. Measured with immunoSEQ multiplex PCR; TCRdb has only the in-frame clones, and not every one. The table includes approximately 69,000 clones, roughly 96% detected once. Source material: T cells isolated from PBMCs. All receptors come from a human donor in good health.

The rearrangement uses TRBV10-2 and TRBJ2-7; 10 bases agree with TRBD2. The CDR3 spans 20 residues. Germline assignment: CDR1 WSHSY and CDR2 SAAADI. V was clipped by 1 base and J by 1 base; unmatched bases: 16. The DNA of the CDR3 is TGCGCCAGCAGTGAGTTCCCAGGGGACCCAGCGGGGGGGAAATCCTACGAGCAGTACTTC. The encoded protein is CASSEFPGDPAGGKSYEQYF.

V is TRBV7-6 and J is TRBJ2-2; 12 bases map to TRBD2. V lost 5 bases to trimming and J lost 7 bases; unmatched junction nucleotides: 5. This CDR3 is 15 amino acids long. From germline, CDR1 is SGHVS and CDR2 FNYEAQ. The CDR3 here is CASSPGTSGFGELFF. The CDR3 DNA sequence: TGTGCCAGCAGCCCAGGGACTAGCGGGTTCGGGGAGCTGTTTTTT.

The chain couples TRBV7-9 to TRBJ2-7; D ambiguous. The ends were cut back, 5 bases at V and 2 bases at J, with 13 bases in the middle. CDR1 is SEHNR, CDR2 FQNEAQ, per germline (reference sequence). The CDR3 runs 14 residues. CDR3 region: CASSPLPAAYEQYF. CDR3 DNA sequence: TGTGCCAGCAGCCCCCTCCCGGCGGCCTACGAGCAGTACTTC.

The V gene is TRBV30, the J gene TRBJ1-1, with a possible D match to TRBD1 (6 bases). V was shortened by 4 bases and J by 10 bases, with 16 bases between the two germline ends. Germline CDR1 and CDR2: GTSNPN and SVGIG (reference sequence). The CDR3 has 12 residues. The CDR3 is CAWTSQTGSAFF. The CDR3 DNA sequence: TGTGCCTGGACCTCTCAAACAGGGTCAGCTTTCTTT.

CDR3 nucleotide sequence: TGCGCCAGCAGCTGGGCCCCAGCAGCAACTGGAAACACCATATATTTT. Its translation: CASSWAPAATGNTIYF. This sequence joins TRBV5-1 and TRBJ1-3; no clear D gene. V was shortened by 3 bases and J by 2 bases, with 15 bases between the two germline ends. The CDR3 runs to 16 residues. Germline CDR1 SGHRS, CDR2 YFSETQ.

This chain's CDR3 is CASDAGGWEDTQYF. CDR3 nucleotides: TGCGCCAGCGACGCGGGAGGGTGGGAAGATACGCAGTATTTT. The chain uses TRBV10-2 and TRBJ2-3, with TRBD2 identical over 9 bases. Germline-derived CDR1 and CDR2 are WSHSY and SAAADI. The junction had 8 bases not matched to a gene; V was cut back by 8 bases and J by 5 bases. This CDR3 spans 14 amino acids.

This clone was recorded only once. V gene TRBV7-9 combines with J gene TRBJ1-2, with D unresolved. Germline V gene data show CDR1 as SEHNR and CDR2 as FQNEAQ (reference sequence). V was trimmed by 2 bases and J by 2 bases, leaving 12 bases between them. The CDR3 has 15 residues. CDR3 sequence reads: CASSLTAGGNYGYTF. For the CDR3, the DNA is TGTGCCAGCAGCTTAACGGCAGGAGGGAACTATGGCTACACCTTC.